This T cell receptor (beta chain) emerged from a study of Ad26.COV2.S vaccination and SARS-CoV-2 variants. CDR3 length equals 13 residues. The V end lost 6 bases, the J end lost 1 base, and 7 bases lay between the germline ends. CDR1 is ENHRY and CDR2 is SYGVKD in the germline V gene. Sequenced by immunoSEQ multiplex PCR; TCRdb stores in-frame clones only, minus some. The data hold roughly 300,000 clones, with less than 90% observed a single time. Documented treatment: roughly 19 received Ad26.COV2.S at low or high dose, single or two shots; several received placebo; per-sample allocation not given. Sample collection was performed on day 63 after the first vaccine or placebo injection. A Boston adult aged 18-55 years was the donor.

The chain has TRBV10-3 and TRBJ1-3; possibly TRBD1 for D (5 bases). This material consisted of peripheral blood, taken in a trial of Ad26.COV2.S vaccine versus placebo. The source of this sequence is a person aged 18-60 years who received the Ad26.COV2.S COVID-19 vaccine or a placebo. The DNA for the CDR3 is TGTGCCATCAGGCAGGGATCTGGAAACACCATATATTTT. Protein sequence: CAIRQGSGNTIYF.